Presented here are 5 T cell receptor beta chains from one specimen sequenced in a study of blood T cell repertoires in COVID-19. The assay was immunoSEQ multiplex PCR, and TCRdb's table has in-frame clones only and misses some. The repertoire includes about 54,000 clones, roughly 80% of them detected once, and roughly 2% sits in the top ten. Material for sequencing was peripheral blood. The receptors come from a woman in her fifties or sixties with acute or convalescent COVID-19.

V gene TRBV11-3 combines with J gene TRBJ2-1; D perhaps matches TRBD2 (7 bases). Trimming left V 4 bases short and J 7 bases short, with 17 bases between. The CDR3 totals 15 residues. Germline CDR1 is SGHNT and CDR2 is YENEEA. The CDR3 reads CASSSLERGGNEQFF. The CDR3 DNA sequence: TGTGCCAGCAGCTCCCTCGAAAGGGGGGGAAATGAGCAGTTCTTC.

The V and J genes are TRBV19 and TRBJ1-1; 11 bases agree with TRBD1. The CDR3 is 15 residues long. CDR1 is LNHDA, CDR2 SQIVND, per germline (reference sequence). V lost 9 bases, J lost 4 bases, and 10 bases stayed unmatched. The CDR3 DNA sequence: TGTGCCAGCATAAGGGACAGGGGGAGGGGCACTGAAGCTTTCTTT. It codes for CASIRDRGRGTEAFF.

The chain joins TRBV6-5 to TRBJ2-1; TRBD2 matches 8 bases. The V and J ends lost 2 bases and 6 bases, in that order; junction bases with no gene match: 6. Germline CDR1 MNHEY, CDR2 SVGAGI. CDR3 length: 15 amino acids. The CDR3, as DNA: TGTGCCAGCAGTTACCAGCGGGGGATATCCAATGAGCAGTTCTTC. This codes for CASSYQRGISNEQFF.

The chain combines TRBV30 with TRBJ1-2; 7 nucleotides align to TRBD1. The junction had 10 bases not matched to a gene; V was cut back by 5 bases and J by 4 bases. CDR1 is GTSNPN and CDR2 is SVGIG in the germline V gene (reference sequence). The CDR3 is made up of 14 amino acids. CDR3 nucleotides: TGTGCCTGGTCCCGACAGGGTGGTTTCTATGGCTACACCTTC. It codes for CAWSRQGGFYGYTF. Using reference TRBV30 and TRBJ1-2 for the parts outside the CDR3, the full variable domain is SQTIHQWPATLVQPVGSPLSLECTVEGTSNPNLYWYRQAAGRGLQLLFYSVGIGQISSEVPQNLSASRPQDRQFILSSKKLLLSDSGFYLCAWSRQGGFYGYTFGSGTRLTVV.

The J gene is TRBJ2-1, the V gene TRBV5-5; 9 positions agree with TRBD2. Per the germline V gene, CDR1 is SGHKS and CDR2 is YYEKEE (reference sequence). The CDR3 is 18 residues long. Trimming removed 0 bases from V and 4 bases from J; junction bases left unmatched: 11. Here the CDR3 DNA reads TGTGCCAGCAGCTTGGCCTTGGGAGCGGGAGGAAGATACAATGAGCAGTTCTTC. Its protein is CASSLALGAGGRYNEQFF.